A single sample gave rise to the 32 T cell receptor beta chains below, sequenced in a study of blood T cell repertoires in COVID-19. The table came from immunoSEQ multiplex PCR; TCRdb's copy has only in-frame clones and leaves some out. Of 130,000 to 150,000 clones listed, under 90% are singletons. The sample was peripheral blood. The receptors originated from a human donor in a cohort sampled during active COVID-19.

The chain carries TRBV10-3 and TRBJ2-1, with 8 positions matching TRBD2. The V gene end was trimmed by 1 base and the J gene end by 0 bases; junction bases not matched to a gene: 8. CDR3 length equals 18 residues. Germline V gene data show CDR1 as ENHRY and CDR2 as SYGVKD. This chain's CDR3 is CAISELAGGRSSYNEQFF. The CDR3 DNA sequence: TGTGCCATCAGTGAGTTGGCGGGAGGAAGGTCCTCCTACAATGAGCAGTTCTTC.

The chain joins TRBV14 to TRBJ1-2, with TRBD1 matching over 7 bases. V shed 4 bases and J 4 bases; nucleotides not matched to a gene: 6. The CDR3 loop spans 14 amino acids. CDR1 is SGHDN, CDR2 FVKESK, per germline. The CDR3 is CASSLGQLSYGYTF. CDR3 DNA sequence: TGTGCCAGCAGCCTGGGACAGCTCTCCTATGGCTACACCTTC. The full variable domain, in which reference TRBV14 and TRBJ1-2 provide the parts outside the CDR3, is EAGVTQFPSHSVIEKGQTVTLRCDPISGHDNLYWYRRVMGKEIKFLLHFVKESKQDESGMPNNRFLAERTGGTYSTLKVQPAELEDSGVYFCASSLGQLSYGYTFGSGTRLTVV.

The chain combines TRBV18 with TRBJ2-7, with D maybe TRBD1 (5 bases). This CDR3 has 13 residues. Looked up from germline, CDR1 is KGHSH and CDR2 is LQKENI. Trimming pared 3 bases from V and 4 bases from J, leaving 10 bases between. Written as DNA, the CDR3 is TGTGCCAGCTCACCTATGGACAAGTACGAGCAGTACTTC. Its translation: CASSPMDKYEQYF. Looking up the rest from reference TRBV18 and TRBJ2-7 gives the full variable domain: NAGVMQNPRHLVRRRGQEARLRCSPMKGHSHVYWYRQLPEEGLKFMVYLQKENIIDESGMPKERFSAEFPKEGPSILRIQQVVRGDSAAYFCASSPMDKYEQYFGPGTRLTVT.

The sample holds a few counts of this clone. An end of the junction does not agree with germline; a read error may underlie this. The chain combines TRBV18 with TRBJ1-2; 7 nucleotides match TRBD1. This CDR3 comprises 16 residues. The germline V gene has CDR1 KGHSH and CDR2 LQKENI. This CDR3 reads CASSPPSRQGNYGYTF. The DNA for the CDR3 is TGTGCCAGCTCGCCACCCTCGAGACAGGGTAACTATGGCTACACCTTC.

This clone came up a few times. V and J are TRBV29-1 and TRBJ2-7; TRBD2 aligns across 9 bases. From germline, CDR1 is SQVTM and CDR2 ANQGSEA. There are 13 residues in the CDR3. Losses at the gene ends were 6 bases for V and 3 bases for J; bases not matched to a gene: 6. The CDR3 loop reads CSVAGTSLYEQYF. The DNA of the CDR3 is TGCAGCGTGGCCGGGACTAGCCTCTACGAGCAGTACTTC.

This clone has more than one count but fewer than ten. This sequence joins TRBV7-6 and TRBJ1-5; D not certain. This CDR3 is built from 13 residues. V was cut by 3 bases and J by 0 bases, with 3 bases left in between. Germline CDR1 is SGHVS and CDR2 is FNYEAQ. CDR3 DNA: TGTGCCAGCAGCTTCGGTAGCAATCAGCCCCAGCATTTT. This translates into CASSFGSNQPQHF.

This clone appeared a few times. The chain links TRBV5-1 to TRBJ2-7, with 9 bases aligning to TRBD2. V dropped 4 bases and J dropped 7; count of bases not matched to a gene: 9. Germline loops: CDR1 SGHRS, CDR2 YFSETQ. The CDR3 contains 14 residues. The CDR3 spells CASSAGSGGQEQYF. The CDR3 nucleotides are TGCGCCAGCAGCGCGGGTAGCGGGGGCCAGGAGCAGTACTTC.

The chain links TRBV7-8 to TRBJ2-2; 9 positions match TRBD2. The CDR3 is made up of 19 amino acids. Germline V gives CDR1 SGHVS, CDR2 FQNEAQ. V shed 8 bases and J 6 bases; nucleotides not matched to a gene: 22. In DNA, the CDR3 is TGTGCCAGCCGGCTGCCAAGGTTCCCGGGACTAGCACTGGCCGGGGAGCTGTTTTTT. As protein: CASRLPRFPGLALAGELFF.

The chain carries TRBV5-1 and TRBJ2-3; D ambiguous. The CDR3 length is 15 residues. Germline V gives CDR1 SGHRS, CDR2 YFSETQ. Trimming left V 4 bases short and J 2 bases short, with 14 bases between. CDR3 coding DNA: TGCGCCAGCAGCACCCGACAAGGCAACACAGATACGCAGTATTTT. Translating it yields CASSTRQGNTDTQYF.

CDR3 nucleotides: TGTGCCACCAAGATGGGGCTAGCGGGATTCCGAAGCTCCTACAATGAGCAGTTCTTC. Protein sequence: CATKMGLAGFRSSYNEQFF. This chain joins TRBV15 and TRBJ2-1; 9 positions match TRBD2. The CDR3 length is 19 residues. The germline gives CDR1 LNHNV, CDR2 YYDKDF (reference sequence). Unmatched junction bases numbered 16, after V lost 7 bases and J lost 0 bases.

This chain uses TRBV29-1 with TRBJ2-7; no firm D call. The CDR3 has 10 residues. The germline V gene has CDR1 SQVTM and CDR2 ANQGSEA. Trimming cost V 4 bases and J 4 bases, with 5 bases left between them. The CDR3 nucleotides read TGCAGCGTTGGTCCTTACGAGCAGTACTTC. Translating gives CSVGPYEQYF.

The chain carries TRBV25-1 and TRBJ1-4; 7 bases are shared with TRBD1. Trimming removed 1 base from V and 3 bases from J; junction bases left unmatched: 5. The CDR3 length is 16 residues. The germline V gene has CDR1 MGHDK and CDR2 SYGVNS. Written as DNA, the CDR3 is TGTGCCAGCAGTGAATCCCCAGACAGGGCTAATGAAAAACTGTTTTTT. It specifies CASSESPDRANEKLFF.

The CDR3 reads CASSHPGLAGVSAYEQYF. The DNA for the CDR3 is TGTGCCAGCAGCCATCCGGGACTAGCGGGAGTTAGCGCCTACGAGCAGTACTTC. The chain carries TRBV11-2 and TRBJ2-7; 14 nucleotides match TRBD2. Germline V gives CDR1 SGHAT, CDR2 FQNNGV. Germline trimming cut 5 bases from V and 2 bases from J; bases unmatched to any gene: 11. This CDR3 is built from 18 residues.

The rearrangement uses TRBV6-2 or TRBV6-3 and TRBJ2-1, with TRBD1 identical over 8 bases. V lost 2 bases and J lost 4; bases outside the gene matches: 4. This CDR3 comprises 15 residues. Germline CDR1 and CDR2: MNHEY and SVGEGT. The chain's CDR3 is CASSYQGAGYNEQFF. DNA of the CDR3: TGTGCCAGCAGTTACCAGGGGGCCGGTTACAATGAGCAGTTCTTC.

This chain links TRBV11-2 with TRBJ2-7, with TRBD2 matching over 10 bases. Germline V gene sequence: CDR1 SGHAT, CDR2 FQNNGV. The CDR3 is 14 residues long. V dropped 2 bases and J dropped 7; count of bases not matched to a gene: 5. As DNA, the CDR3 is TGTGCCAGCAGCTTACAAGCGGGAGGGTTGGAGCAGTACTTC. As protein: CASSLQAGGLEQYF.

The chain has TRBV25-1 and TRBJ1-3; D ambiguous. CDR1 and CDR2 from the germline V gene are MGHDK and SYGVNS. This CDR3 has 16 residues. V lost 2 bases to trimming and J lost 0 bases, with 11 bases between them. The CDR3 here is CASSEHGGNSGNTIYF. CDR3 DNA sequence: TGTGCCAGCAGTGAACATGGAGGTAACTCTGGAAACACCATATATTTT.

CDR3 protein: CASSRDRAGELFF. The CDR3 DNA follows: TGTGCCAGCAGTCGCGACAGGGCCGGGGAGCTGTTTTTT. The V gene is TRBV3-1 (or the pseudogene TRBV3-2), the J gene TRBJ2-2, with 7 bases identical to TRBD1. V lost 6 bases and J lost 6; bases outside the gene matches: 4. Germline V lookup: CDR1 LGHDT, CDR2 YNNKEL (reference sequence). The CDR3 length is 13 residues.

This chain connects TRBV11-3 to TRBJ2-3; a weak D match, TRBD1 (5 bases). The V end lost 1 base, the J end lost 3 bases, and 11 bases lay between the germline ends. The length of the CDR3 is 15 residues. Looked up from germline, CDR1 is SGHNT and CDR2 is YENEEA. CDR3 in amino acids: CASSLGGRATDTQYF. CDR3 coding DNA: TGTGCCAGCAGCTTAGGCGGCAGGGCAACAGATACGCAGTATTTT.

V is TRBV5-4 and J is TRBJ2-7; tentatively, D is TRBD1 (6 bases). Trimming took off 1 base at V and 0 bases at J, with 11 bases between the two ends. CDR1 and CDR2 (germline): SGHNT, YYREEE (reference sequence). This CDR3 is built from 15 residues. The CDR3 loop reads CASSLRQAGSYEQYF. CDR3 DNA: TGTGCCAGCAGCTTGCGACAGGCGGGCTCCTACGAGCAGTACTTC.

The chain combines TRBV4-3 with TRBJ2-1; TRBD1 matches 8 bases. This CDR3 is 18 amino acids long. Germline V gives CDR1 LGHNA, CDR2 YSLEER. Losses at the gene ends were 0 bases for V and 4 bases for J; bases not matched to a gene: 11. CDR3 amino acids: CASSQDVGQGSNYNEQFF. Here the CDR3 DNA reads TGCGCCAGCAGCCAAGATGTTGGACAGGGATCGAATTACAATGAGCAGTTCTTC.

This chain uses TRBV6-1 with TRBJ2-5, with D perhaps matching TRBD2 (6 bases). This CDR3 spans 16 amino acids. The germline V gene encodes CDR1 MNHNS and CDR2 SASEGT. V was pared by 3 bases and J by 4 bases, with 18 bases between. CDR3 sequence: CASSDGVLGRRETQYF. The CDR3 DNA reads TGTGCCAGCAGTGACGGCGTTCTGGGGAGGCGAGAGACCCAGTACTTC.

J is TRBJ2-3 and V is TRBV27, with 11 bases lining up with TRBD2. The CDR3 has 18 amino acids. Germline CDR1 and CDR2: MNHEY and SMNVEV (reference sequence). V was clipped by 3 bases and J by 0 bases; unmatched bases: 8. The CDR3 bases are TGTGCCAGCAGTTTTTTAGCGGGAGGGACTCCTAGCACAGATACGCAGTATTTT. The encoded protein is CASSFLAGGTPSTDTQYF.

In this sample, this clone turned up once. The chain links TRBV5-1 to TRBJ2-7; the match to TRBD1 covers 8 bases. Germline V lookup: CDR1 SGHRS, CDR2 YFSETQ. Losses at the gene ends were 3 bases for V and 3 bases for J; bases not matched to a gene: 11. There are 16 residues in the CDR3. The DNA for the CDR3 is TGCGCCAGCAGCTCTTCCCCCGGGACAGGAGGCTACGAGCAGTACTTC. Its protein is CASSSSPGTGGYEQYF.

This rearrangement joins TRBV25-1 to TRBJ1-6; TRBD1 matches 8 bases. Germline CDR1 is MGHDK and CDR2 is SYGVNS. Trimming at V came to 3 bases and at J to 6 bases, leaving 7 bases not matched to a gene. There are 16 residues in the CDR3. CDR3 sequence: CASSDSGTGFNSPLHF. The CDR3 DNA follows: TGTGCCAGCAGTGATTCCGGGACAGGATTTAATTCACCCCTCCACTTT.

Written as DNA, the CDR3 is TGCAGTGCTAGCACAGGTGAAAAACTGTTTTTT. It codes for CSASTGEKLFF. V usage is TRBV20-1 and J usage is TRBJ1-4; the D gene is possibly TRBD1 (5 bases). The CDR3 extends over 11 amino acids. The V gene's germline CDR1 is DFQATT and CDR2 SNEGSKA (reference sequence). Trimming left V 3 bases short and J 7 bases short, with 6 bases between.

The V and J genes are TRBV19 and TRBJ2-2; D is perhaps TRBD2 (6 bases). This CDR3 region has 16 residues. The V and J ends lost 4 bases and 7 bases respectively, with 19 bases between them. Germline V gene sequence: CDR1 LNHDA, CDR2 SQIVND (reference sequence). The CDR3 nucleotides read TGTGCCAGTAGTAGAAACCAACTAGCAATACTCGGGGAGCTGTTTTTT. Amino acid sequence: CASSRNQLAILGELFF.

The chain is built from TRBV7-3 and TRBJ2-7; D is uncertain. The V end lost 2 bases, the J end lost 1 base, and 12 bases lay between the germline ends. This CDR3 is built from 15 residues. Germline-derived CDR1 and CDR2 are SGHTA and FQGTGA. DNA of the CDR3: TGTGCCAGCAGCTTATACGGGTCGAGTTCCTACGAGCAGTACTTC. Translated, it gives CASSLYGSSSYEQYF.

The DNA of the CDR3 is TGTGCCAGCACCCCGGGACTAAACTATGGCTACACCTTC. Translated, it gives CASTPGLNYGYTF. This chain connects TRBV28 to TRBJ1-2, with a tentative D call TRBD1 (5 bases). Germline V gene lookup returns CDR1 MDHEN and CDR2 SYDVKM. Trimming shortened V by 7 bases and J by 2 bases, and 11 bases separated the two germline ends. The CDR3 consists of 13 residues.

Comment on this clone: Sequence at one end of the junction differs from germline and may be a read error. The chain employs TRBV28 and TRBJ2-3, with a weak D call TRBD2 (6 bases). The germline CDR1 and CDR2 sequences are MDHEN and SYDVKM. The CDR3 sequence is 14 residues long. The CDR3 reads CASGQQGGTDTQYF. CDR3 in DNA: TGTGCCAGCGGCCAGCAGGGAGGCACGGATACGCAGTATTTT.

The chain employs TRBV18 and TRBJ1-1; maybe TRBD1 (6 bases). Trimming took 1 base from V and 1 from J, leaving 10 bases between them. This CDR3 has 15 amino acids. Germline V gene lookup returns CDR1 KGHSH and CDR2 LQKENI. CDR3 DNA: TGTGCCAGCTCACCACGGCAGGGGAGGAACACTGAAGCTTTCTTT. Encoded protein: CASSPRQGRNTEAFF.

V and J are TRBV6-1 and TRBJ1-1; 9 bases fit TRBD1. Per germline, CDR1 MNHNS and CDR2 SASEGT. After removal of 1 base from V and 5 bases from J, the junction contained 5 bases not matched to a gene. CDR3 length: 15 residues. The CDR3 spells CASSEGGTGMTEAFF. The CDR3 nucleotides read TGTGCCAGCAGTGAAGGGGGGACAGGGATGACTGAAGCTTTCTTT.

J is TRBJ2-6 and V is TRBV28, with no clear D. The V gene's germline CDR1 is MDHEN and CDR2 SYDVKM. This CDR3 region has 15 residues. V lost 8 bases and J 0 bases, leaving 11 bases between the germline ends. The CDR3 here is CASSLVRSGANVLTF. For the CDR3, the DNA is TGTGCCAGCTCGCTGGTGCGCTCTGGGGCCAACGTCCTGACTTTC.